This T cell receptor (beta chain) was retrieved from a study of regulatory T cells in long-lasting Graves disease. Study-level results: Comparison showed that persistent patients shared more public clonotypes (about 2,800) than new patients (966).

The CDR3 runs 16 residues. V lost 3 bases, J lost 7 bases, and 9 bases stayed unmatched. Germline values: CDR1 DFQATT, CDR2 SNEGSKA (reference sequence). This clonotype showed up just a few times. Its antigen is as yet unknown. With iRepertoire HTBI primers and Arm-PCR of CDR3 regions, TCR beta libraries were built. TCRdb itself ran the multiplex PCR reads through MiXCR, one entry per CDR3 protein. The sample yields about 420,000 distinct CDR3 sequences, about 17% seen once. Documented time point: newly diagnosed GD, antithyroid drugs for less than 3 months. RNA from PBMCs was the source of the TCR library. This same sample was also taken into another study, of T cells in Graves' hyperthyroidism and ophthalmopathy.

The source of this sequence is a woman aged 18-35 years with Graves disease. This material consisted of peripheral blood mononuclear cells (PBMCs), taken at new diagnosis, from a patient treated with antithyroid drugs. The chain recombines TRBV20-1 with TRBJ2-2; 12 bases are shared with TRBD2. The CDR3 reads CSASGRLAGVGGELFF. CDR3 bases: TGCAGTGCTAGCGGAAGACTAGCGGGAGTAGGCGGGGAGCTGTTTTTT.